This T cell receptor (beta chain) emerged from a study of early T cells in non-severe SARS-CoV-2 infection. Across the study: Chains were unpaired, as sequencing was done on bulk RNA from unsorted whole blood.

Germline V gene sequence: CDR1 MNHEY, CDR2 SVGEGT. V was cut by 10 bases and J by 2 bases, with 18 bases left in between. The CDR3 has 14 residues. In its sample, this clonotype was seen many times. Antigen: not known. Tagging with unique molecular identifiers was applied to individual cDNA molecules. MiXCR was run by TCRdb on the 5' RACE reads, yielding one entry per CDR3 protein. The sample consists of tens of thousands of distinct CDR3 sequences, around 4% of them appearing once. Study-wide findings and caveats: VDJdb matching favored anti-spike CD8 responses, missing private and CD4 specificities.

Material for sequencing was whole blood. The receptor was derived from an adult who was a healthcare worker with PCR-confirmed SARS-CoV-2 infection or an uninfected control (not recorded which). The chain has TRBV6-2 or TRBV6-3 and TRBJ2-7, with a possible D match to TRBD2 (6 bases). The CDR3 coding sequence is TGTGCCACCGGGGGAATGGGTACGACCTACGAGCAGTACTTC. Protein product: CATGGMGTTYEQYF.